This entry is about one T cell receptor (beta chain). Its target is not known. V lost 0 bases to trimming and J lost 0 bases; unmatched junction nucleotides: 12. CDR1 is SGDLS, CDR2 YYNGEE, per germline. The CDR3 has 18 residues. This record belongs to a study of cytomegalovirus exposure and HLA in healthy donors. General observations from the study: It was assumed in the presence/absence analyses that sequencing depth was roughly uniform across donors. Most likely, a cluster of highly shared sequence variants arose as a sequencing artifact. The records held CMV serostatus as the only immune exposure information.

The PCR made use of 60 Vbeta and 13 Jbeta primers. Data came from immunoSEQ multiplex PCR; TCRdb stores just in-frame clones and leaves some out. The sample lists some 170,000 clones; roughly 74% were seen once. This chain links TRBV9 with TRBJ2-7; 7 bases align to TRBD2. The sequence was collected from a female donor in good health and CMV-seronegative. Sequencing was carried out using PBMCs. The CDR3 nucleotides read TGTGCCAGCAGCGTAGGTCCCCAACCTAGCGGAGACTCCTACGAGCAGTACTTC. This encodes CASSVGPQPSGDSYEQYF.